The subject of this entry is one T cell receptor (beta chain). At one boundary the junction diverges from the germline segment, which might be a read error. The sample belongs to a study of T cells in Graves' hyperthyroidism and ophthalmopathy. TCR beta CDR3 region amplification was performed from RNA transcripts. TCR CDR3 underwent first-round RT-PCR with the HTBI primer set. One entry per CDR3 protein results from TCRdb running MiXCR on the multiplex PCR reads. Of 300,000 to 400,000 distinct CDR3 sequences listed, under 15% are singletons. The germline gives CDR1 DFQATT, CDR2 SNEGSKA (reference sequence). The CDR3 is 13 residues long.

The sequenced sample consisted of blood. This rearrangement joins TRBV20-1 to TRBJ1-2, with TRBD1 matching 8 bases. The TCR was taken from a woman under 30 with Graves' hyperthyroidism. CDR3 sequence (DNA): TGCAGTGCTAGTGTAGTCGACAGGGGTGGCTACGCCTTC. It specifies CSASVVDRGGYAF.